This T cell receptor (beta chain) was sequenced for a study of shared clonotypes between healthy human individuals. Together with CD45RO+ cells, CCR7-negative CD45RA+ TemRA cells were included in CD8 memory. CDR1 and CDR2 from the germline V gene are SGHTA and FQGNSA. Trimming pared 7 bases from V and 0 bases from J, leaving 10 bases between. CDR3 size: 15 residues. Generated by immunoSEQ multiplex PCR, the TCRdb table keeps only in-frame clones and is missing some. Of 650,000 to 700,000 clones in the sample, 90% were seen once. This TCR was recovered from a man aged 18-30 years in good health. Some clones in this sample may be carry-over from other donors' samples. The chain is built from TRBV7-2 and TRBJ2-6, with D unclear. What was sequenced was memory CD8+ T cells from PBMCs. Subset meaning: CD45RO+ cells pooled with CCR7-negative TemRA cells. Here the CDR3 reads CASTLSRSGANVLTF. CDR3 nucleotide sequence: TGTGCCAGCACCTTGTCCCGCTCTGGGGCCAACGTCCTGACTTTC.